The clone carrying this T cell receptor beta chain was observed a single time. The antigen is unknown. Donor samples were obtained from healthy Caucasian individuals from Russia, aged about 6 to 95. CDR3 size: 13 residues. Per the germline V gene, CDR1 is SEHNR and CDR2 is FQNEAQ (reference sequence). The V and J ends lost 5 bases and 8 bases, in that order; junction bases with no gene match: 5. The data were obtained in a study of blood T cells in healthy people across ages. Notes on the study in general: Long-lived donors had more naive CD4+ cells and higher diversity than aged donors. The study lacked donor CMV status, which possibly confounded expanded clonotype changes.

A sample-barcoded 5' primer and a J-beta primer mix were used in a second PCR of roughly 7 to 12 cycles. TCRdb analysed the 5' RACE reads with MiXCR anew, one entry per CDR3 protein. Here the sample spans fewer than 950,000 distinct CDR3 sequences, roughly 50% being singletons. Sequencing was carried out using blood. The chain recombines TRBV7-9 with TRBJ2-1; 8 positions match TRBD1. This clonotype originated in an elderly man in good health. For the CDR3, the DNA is TGTGCCAGCAGCGGACAGGGTCGGGATGAGCAGTTCTTC. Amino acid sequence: CASSGQGRDEQFF.